The clone carrying this T cell receptor (beta chain) was seen at least ten times. The antigen is unknown. The V end lost 2 bases, the J end lost 5 bases, and 6 bases lay between the germline ends. The germline gives CDR1 SEHNR, CDR2 FQNEAQ (reference sequence). The length of the CDR3 is 12 residues. The record originates from a study of T-cell memory formation after mild COVID-19. As for the study in general: The two donors had largely donor-specific TCR clusters. Findings of the study overall: Among clones peaking at day 37 in the second wave, SARS-CoV-2 specificity remained unconfirmed. Clones that contracted from day 15 to 85 had balanced CD4/CD8; later expanders were CD4+ biased.

Constant-segment primers served in 5'RACE that generated TCR alpha and TCR beta cDNA libraries bearing sample barcodes and UMIs. TCRdb passed the 5' RACE reads through MiXCR, listing each CDR3 protein once. The data contain approximately 210,000 distinct CDR3 sequences, roughly 30% of them singletons. The genes are TRBV7-9 and TRBJ1-1, with a possible D match to TRBD1 (6 bases). The origin of this receptor is an adult woman who had mild COVID-19 (a few samples of this study predate the infection). Cell type and time point are not known. Sequenced material: PBMCs or a T cell subset sorted from them (not recorded which). The CDR3 reads CASSLRGTEAFF. For the CDR3, the DNA is TGTGCCAGCAGCTTAAGGGGGACTGAAGCTTTCTTT.